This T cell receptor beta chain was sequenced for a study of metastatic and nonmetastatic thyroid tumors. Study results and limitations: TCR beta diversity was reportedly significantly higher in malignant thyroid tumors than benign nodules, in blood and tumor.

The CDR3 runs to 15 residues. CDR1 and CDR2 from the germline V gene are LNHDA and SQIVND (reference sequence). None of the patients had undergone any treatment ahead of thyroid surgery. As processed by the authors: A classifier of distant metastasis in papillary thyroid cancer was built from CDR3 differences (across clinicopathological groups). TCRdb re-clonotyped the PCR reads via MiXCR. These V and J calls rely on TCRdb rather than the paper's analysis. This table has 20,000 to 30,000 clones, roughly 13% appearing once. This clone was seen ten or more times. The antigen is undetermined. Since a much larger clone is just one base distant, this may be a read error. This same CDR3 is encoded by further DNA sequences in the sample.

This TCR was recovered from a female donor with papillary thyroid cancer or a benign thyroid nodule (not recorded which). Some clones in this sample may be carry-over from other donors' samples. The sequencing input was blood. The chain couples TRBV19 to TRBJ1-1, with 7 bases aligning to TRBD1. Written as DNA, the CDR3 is TGTGCCAGTAGTAAAAGACAGGGCGGGAACACTGAAGCTTTCTTC. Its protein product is CASSKRQGGNTEAFF.